The 8 T cell receptor beta chains below were found in one sample sequenced in a study of lymphopenia after photon versus proton radiotherapy. Repertoires were generated with immunoSEQ multiplex PCR, while TCRdb's copy carries only in-frame clones and drops some. The sample contains about 22,000 clones, around 89% of which appear only once. The input for sequencing was peripheral blood, taken from a patient treated with proton-based radiotherapy. The receptor source for this set is a man older than 75 with esophageal cancer.

This clone occurred a few times. The rearrangement joins TRBV9 to TRBJ1-2, with a tentative D call TRBD1 (6 bases). The CDR3 length is 15 residues. Trimming stripped 3 bases from V and 4 bases from J, with 16 bases between. Germline V gene lookup returns CDR1 SGDLS and CDR2 YYNGEE. CDR3 sequence reads: CASSASPTGTYGYTF. DNA of the CDR3: TGTGCCAGCAGCGCTTCCCCGACAGGCACCTATGGCTACACCTTC.

This clone has just a few counts. The rearrangement joins TRBV5-1 to TRBJ1-4; 10 bases agree with TRBD1. The CDR3 covers 16 residues. V lost 3 bases, J lost 6 bases, and 8 bases stayed unmatched. Per the germline V gene, CDR1 is SGHRS and CDR2 is YFSETQ. The CDR3 nucleotides are TGCGCCAGCAGCTGGGGCTCCGGGACAGGGGATGAAAAACTGTTTTTT. This encodes CASSWGSGTGDEKLFF.

CDR3 protein: CASSEDNAGELFF. In nucleotides, the CDR3 is TGTGCCAGCAGTGAAGACAACGCCGGGGAGCTGTTTTTT. This rearrangement joins TRBV2 to TRBJ2-2; the D is unclear. The CDR3 totals 13 residues. Germline V gene data show CDR1 as SNHLY and CDR2 as FYNNEI. The V gene lost 1 base and the J gene lost 6 bases, with 6 bases spanning the gap.

The chain employs TRBV9 and TRBJ2-7, with TRBD1 matching over 8 bases. In germline, CDR1 is SGDLS, CDR2 YYNGEE. V gave up 2 bases and J gave up 1 base; unmatched junction bases: 5. The CDR3 extends over 15 amino acids. CDR3 sequence: CASSVGTGPSYEQYF. The CDR3 DNA is TGTGCCAGCAGCGTCGGGACAGGACCGTCCTACGAGCAGTACTTC.

The rearrangement uses TRBV18 and TRBJ1-5; possible D gene TRBD1, 6 bases. The CDR3 runs to 14 residues. CDR1 is KGHSH and CDR2 is LQKENI in the germline V gene. Trimming took off 5 bases at V and 4 bases at J, with 12 bases between the two ends. CDR3 protein: CASSKGVGNQPQHF. The CDR3 nucleotides read TGTGCCAGCTCAAAGGGGGTAGGGAATCAGCCCCAGCATTTT.

The rearrangement joins TRBV4-2 to TRBJ1-5; D gene unclear. V lost 0 bases, J lost 7 bases, and 13 bases lay in between. The germline V gene has CDR1 LGHNA and CDR2 YNFKEQ. The CDR3 is 15 residues long. Here the CDR3 DNA reads TGTGCCAGCAGCCAAGAAGTCAGTAAATTCCAGCCCCAGCATTTT. This encodes CASSQEVSKFQPQHF.

The chain combines TRBV4-1 with TRBJ1-5; 7 bases fit TRBD1. Germline assignment: CDR1 MGHRA and CDR2 YSYEKL. The CDR3 extends over 17 amino acids. V was pared by 0 bases and J by 6 bases, with 11 bases of the junction left unmatched. CDR3 in amino acids: CASSQDGETGRVQPQHF. Written as DNA, the CDR3 is TGCGCCAGCAGCCAAGATGGGGAGACAGGGAGGGTTCAGCCCCAGCATTTT.

The rearrangement links TRBV15 to TRBJ2-1, with 9 nucleotides matching TRBD2. Looked up from germline, CDR1 is LNHNV and CDR2 is YYDKDF (reference sequence). The CDR3 contains 18 residues. The J segment lost 6 bases and the V segment lost 5 bases, leaving 17 bases of the junction unmatched. The CDR3 DNA follows: TGTGCCACCAGCGGCGTTGGGATAGCGGGAGAAAGTGTCAATGAGCAGTTCTTC. Amino acids: CATSGVGIAGESVNEQFF. The full variable domain, in which reference TRBV15 and TRBJ2-1 provide the parts outside the CDR3, is DAMVIQNPRYQVTQFGKPVTLSCSQTLNHNVMYWYQQKSSQAPKLLFHYYDKDFNNEADTPDNFQSRRPNTSFCFLDIRSPGLGDTAMYLCATSGVGIAGESVNEQFFGPGTRLTVL.